This T cell receptor beta chain was sequenced during a study of blood T cell repertoires in COVID-19. Whole-study context: Acute and convalescent COVID-19 samples came from the United States, Italy and Spain. Sample material is recorded as cDNA or gDNA derived from T cells, B-cell-depleted T cells, or PBMCs.

The CDR3 contains 16 residues. V lost 8 bases, J lost 0 bases, and 12 bases stayed unmatched. Germline CDR1 is GTSNPN and CDR2 is SVGIG (reference sequence). The authors' processing: Estimation of nucleated cell counts relied on the amplification of reference gene primers. The repertoire was sequenced with immunoSEQ multiplex PCR; TCRdb's copy has only in-frame clones and lacks some. V and J calls and clone size follow that table, whereas D and trimming were derived from the DNA. The data show 200,000 to 250,000 clones, around 83% seen once. The sequenced material came from peripheral blood. This sequence joins TRBV30 and TRBJ2-5; 10 nucleotides match TRBD2. The sequence was collected from a woman aged 45-59 years with acute or convalescent COVID-19. The CDR3 DNA follows: TGTGCCGCACCAGAAGCAACTAGCGGGGACCAAGAGACCCAGTACTTC. Protein product: CAAPEATSGDQETQYF.